The 26 T cell receptor beta chains given below trace back to one sample, sequenced in a study of OX40 agonist ivuxolimab in advanced cancers. Some clones are missing from TCRdb's copy, which holds only in-frame ones; the method was immunoSEQ multiplex PCR. The table has about 64,000 clones, under 90% seen once. Here the sequenced sample was CD4+ or CD8+ T cells sorted from blood, taken in a trial of the OX40 agonist ivuxolimab. Source of these receptors: an adult with an advanced solid tumor such as melanoma, head and neck, liver or kidney cancer.

In regard to this clone: One junction end disagrees with the germline gene, perhaps due to a read error. This rearrangement joins TRBV5-3 to TRBJ2-5; 10 bases line up with TRBD1. TRBV5-3 is designated an ORF whose function remains uncertain. This CDR3 spans 11 amino acids. CDR3 sequence: CARSCGTGENF. CDR3 bases: TGTGCCAGAAGCTGCGGGACAGGGGAAAACTTC.

The rearrangement joins TRBV7-9 to TRBJ1-6, with D perhaps TRBD1 (6 bases). The CDR3 contains 13 residues. Germline V gives CDR1 SEHNR, CDR2 FQNEAQ (reference sequence). Trimming shortened V by 5 bases and J by 11 bases, and 13 bases separated the two germline ends. CDR3 in amino acids: CASSPRQAAPLHF. CDR3 in DNA: TGTGCCAGCAGCCCGAGACAGGCTGCACCCCTCCACTTT.

This chain uses TRBV7-9 with TRBJ1-2; D perhaps matches TRBD1 (5 bases). Per germline, CDR1 SEHNR and CDR2 FQNEAQ (reference sequence). The CDR3 runs to 17 residues. Trimming removed 2 bases from V and 0 bases from J, with 16 bases in between. The CDR3 DNA sequence: TGTGCCAGCAGCTTAACGCTTGACAGTATGACTAACTATGGCTACACCTTC. Its translation is CASSLTLDSMTNYGYTF.

V gene TRBV9 combines with J gene TRBJ2-5; 9 bases are shared with TRBD2. After removal of 0 bases from V and 6 bases from J, the junction contained 9 bases not matched to a gene. This CDR3 is 16 amino acids long. The germline V gene has CDR1 SGDLS and CDR2 YYNGEE. The CDR3 here is CASSVAVAGGPQTQYF. The CDR3 DNA is TGTGCCAGCAGCGTAGCTGTCGCGGGAGGGCCTCAGACCCAGTACTTC.

The genes are TRBV19 and TRBJ2-7; the D is unclear. Trimming removed 2 bases from V and 3 bases from J, with 5 bases in between. In germline, CDR1 is LNHDA, CDR2 SQIVND (reference sequence). The CDR3 is 12 amino acids. Here the CDR3 reads CASSIPGYEQYF. CDR3 in DNA: TGTGCCAGTAGTATACCGGGCTACGAGCAGTACTTC.

This chain uses TRBV14 with TRBJ1-4, with a weak D call TRBD1 (6 bases). The germline V gene encodes CDR1 SGHDN and CDR2 FVKESK. The CDR3 consists of 16 residues. V lost 0 bases and J lost 10, with 18 bases in between. CDR3 nucleotides: TGTGCCAGCAGCCAAGATCCCGCAGGGCTACAGGGAAAACTGTTTTTT. It is translated as CASSQDPAGLQGKLFF.

In DNA, the CDR3 is TGTGCCTGGTCCAAGGCCCCAAACACTGAAGCTTTCTTT. Translating it yields CAWSKAPNTEAFF. The chain employs TRBV30 and TRBJ1-1; no definite D call. V shed 5 bases and J shed 2 bases, with 12 bases lying between them. Germline assignment: CDR1 GTSNPN and CDR2 SVGIG (reference sequence). The CDR3 is 13 residues long.

CDR3 nucleotides: TGCGCCAGCAGTCTCCTAGGACAGGGTATCAACTATGGCTACACCTTC. Protein product: CASSLLGQGINYGYTF. V and J are TRBV23-1 and TRBJ1-2, with 8 bases matching TRBD1. TRBV23-1 is an ORF, with its function uncertain. This CDR3 comprises 16 residues. V trimming: 4 bases; J trimming: 2 bases; junction bases outside the gene matches: 9.

This sequence joins TRBV11-3 and TRBJ2-3, with no clear D. The CDR3 spans 13 residues. Germline V gene sequence: CDR1 SGHNT, CDR2 YENEEA. V lost 5 bases, J lost 5 bases, and 11 bases lay in between. The CDR3 DNA follows: TGTGCCAGCAGCCCAGAATCTGGAGATACGCAGTATTTT. It codes for CASSPESGDTQYF.

The chain carries TRBV11-2 and TRBJ2-7, with D maybe TRBD1 (6 bases). Trimming left V 11 bases short and J 2 bases short, with 19 bases between. The CDR3 is made up of 14 amino acids. Germline V gene data show CDR1 as SGHAT and CDR2 as FQNNGV. For the CDR3, the DNA is TGTGCCGGAGGACCAGGGGTTAACGCCTACGAGCAGTACTTC. Its translation: CAGGPGVNAYEQYF.

The chain is built from TRBV7-8 and TRBJ1-4, with a tentative D call TRBD1 (5 bases). V lost 5 bases, J lost 8 bases, and 15 bases lay in between. The germline gives CDR1 SGHVS, CDR2 FQNEAQ. CDR3 length: 14 residues. The CDR3 bases are TGTGCCAGCAGCCCCAGGGAGGGTGGGGAAAAACTGTTTTTT. Protein product: CASSPREGGEKLFF.

The chain uses TRBV28 and TRBJ2-1; D not resolved. V was pared by 5 bases and J by 3 bases, with 8 bases between. The CDR3 contains 13 residues. Germline V CDR1 and CDR2: MDHEN, SYDVKM. The CDR3 spells CASSLDRYNEQFF. The CDR3 bases are TGTGCCAGCAGTCTAGATCGCTACAATGAGCAGTTCTTC.

This chain uses TRBV7-8 with TRBJ2-2; D is unresolved. CDR1 SGHVS and CDR2 FQNEAQ come from the germline V gene. With 0 bases removed from V and 1 base from J, the gap between germline ends came to 9 bases. The CDR3 loop spans 16 amino acids. This CDR3 reads CASSLASRGNTGELFF. Here the CDR3 DNA reads TGTGCCAGCAGCTTAGCCAGTAGAGGGAACACCGGGGAGCTGTTTTTT.

The chain links TRBV7-8 to TRBJ2-7; D possibly corresponds to TRBD1 (6 bases). The CDR3 is 17 amino acids. Germline lookup yields CDR1 SGHVS and CDR2 FQNEAQ. Trimming stripped 2 bases from V and 4 bases from J, with 21 bases between. DNA for the CDR3: TGTGCCAGCAGCTTATCGGGTTTGGGACACGCGCGATACGAGCAGTACTTC. It is translated as CASSLSGLGHARYEQYF.

This clone is a singleton in its sample. This chain uses TRBV27 with TRBJ1-1, with D tentatively TRBD1 (6 bases). Germline CDR1 and CDR2: MNHEY and SMNVEV (reference sequence). V lost 7 bases and J lost 5, with 14 bases in between. The CDR3 totals 13 residues. Here the CDR3 reads CASIPTGRTEAFF. The DNA for the CDR3 is TGTGCCAGCATTCCTACAGGGAGGACTGAAGCTTTCTTT.

This clone was recorded once. This sequence joins TRBV5-4 and TRBJ1-1, with D perhaps matching TRBD1 (6 bases). This CDR3 has 15 residues. The V end lost 1 base, the J end lost 5 bases, and 15 bases lay between the germline ends. CDR1 is SGHNT, CDR2 YYREEE, per germline (reference sequence). CDR3 sequence reads: CASSLQAGANTEAFF. The DNA for the CDR3 is TGTGCCAGCAGCTTGCAAGCAGGGGCTAATACTGAAGCTTTCTTT.

In its sample, this clone was seen a few times. This chain joins TRBV5-1 and TRBJ2-5, with D possibly TRBD2 on 5 matching bases. V was clipped by 4 bases and J by 3 bases, with 16 bases between them. CDR1 is SGHRS, CDR2 YFSETQ, per germline. The CDR3 loop spans 15 amino acids. The CDR3 sequence is CASSPAGTPKETQYF. The CDR3 DNA follows: TGCGCCAGCAGCCCGGCGGGTACACCAAAAGAGACCCAGTACTTC.

This clone was observed a single time. This sequence joins TRBV5-4 and TRBJ2-3, with D possibly being TRBD1 (6 bases). The CDR3 covers 16 residues. Germline CDR1 reads SGHNT; CDR2 reads YYREEE (reference sequence). Trimming pared 5 bases from V and 4 bases from J, leaving 20 bases between. CDR3 nucleotides: TGTGCCAGCAGGGGACCCGGGACAAAAACGGCAGATACGCAGTATTTT. Translating gives CASRGPGTKTADTQYF.

V and J are TRBV5-1 and TRBJ2-5, with D possibly matching TRBD1 (7 bases). This CDR3 region has 14 residues. Germline V gives CDR1 SGHRS, CDR2 YFSETQ. V lost 4 bases and J 2 bases, leaving 12 bases between the germline ends. Here the CDR3 DNA reads TGCGCCAGCAGCCGGAGGGACAGTCAAGAGACCCAGTACTTC. Protein: CASSRRDSQETQYF.

V and J are TRBV11-2 and TRBJ2-7; D may be TRBD1 (5 bases). Germline values: CDR1 SGHAT, CDR2 FQNNGV. The germline V and J ends were trimmed by 0 bases and 7 bases, with 10 bases remaining between them. The CDR3 loop spans 13 amino acids. CDR3 nucleotide sequence: TGTGCCAGCAGCTTAGAATCGAAGGGGGAGCAGTACTTC. This encodes CASSLESKGEQYF.

The V call is TRBV7-2, the J call TRBJ2-7, with a possible D match to TRBD2 (6 bases). V gave up 0 bases and J gave up 2 bases, with 11 bases separating them. From germline, CDR1 is SGHTA and CDR2 FQGNSA. This CDR3 is built from 15 residues. CDR3 residues: CASSLAAGGAYEQYF. The DNA of the CDR3 is TGTGCCAGCAGCTTAGCAGCCGGAGGGGCCTACGAGCAGTACTTC.

The chain combines TRBV7-3 with TRBJ2-2, with 7 bases fitting TRBD2. Germline CDR1 reads SGHTA; CDR2 reads FQGTGA. CDR3 length equals 14 residues. V trimming: 2 bases; J trimming: 7 bases; junction bases outside the gene matches: 4. The CDR3 here is CASSLVLANGELFF. The CDR3 region has the DNA TGTGCCAGCAGCTTAGTACTAGCGAACGGGGAGCTGTTTTTT.

V is TRBV2 and J is TRBJ2-5; D not resolved. TRBJ2-7 matches the DNA end more closely, so the J call is doubtful. CDR1 SNHLY and CDR2 FYNNEI come from the germline V gene. This CDR3 has 11 residues. CDR3 DNA: TGTGCCAGCACTTTATCCTACGAGCAGTACTTC. This encodes CASTLSYEQYF.

This clone was counted between two and nine times. This chain connects TRBV5-6 to TRBJ2-7; tentatively, D is TRBD1 (6 bases). The germline V gene encodes CDR1 SGHDT and CDR2 YYEEEE. This CDR3 spans 16 amino acids. V was pared by 0 bases and J by 2 bases, with 15 bases between. This chain's CDR3 is CASSLAAGVGTYEQYF. The CDR3 DNA follows: TGTGCCAGCAGCTTGGCCGCAGGGGTAGGGACCTACGAGCAGTACTTC.

This clone was seen a few times. The chain is built from TRBV5-4 and TRBJ2-3; D is undetermined. The V gene's germline CDR1 is SGHNT and CDR2 YYREEE (reference sequence). CDR3 length equals 16 residues. The V gene lost 1 base and the J gene lost 2 bases, with 14 bases spanning the gap. The CDR3 reads CASSLRPPTFTDTQYF. The CDR3 nucleotides are TGTGCCAGCAGCTTGAGGCCTCCAACCTTCACAGATACGCAGTATTTT.

V and J are TRBV9 and TRBJ1-4; a possible D gene is TRBD1 (6 bases). V was cut by 4 bases and J by 8 bases, with 18 bases left in between. Per germline, CDR1 SGDLS and CDR2 YYNGEE. This CDR3 is 15 amino acids long. CDR3 region: CASSPPRGAGEKLFF. The CDR3 DNA reads as TGTGCCAGCAGCCCACCGAGGGGGGCCGGGGAAAAACTGTTTTTT.